This is a list of T cell receptor beta chains from one sample in a study of T cell repertoires in cytomegalovirus infection. These TCRs' antigens remain unknown. TCRdb reprocessed the reads with MiXCR, giving one entry per CDR3 protein. The sample holds roughly 990,000 distinct CDR3 sequences, around 30% seen once. The source was cultured CD8+ T cells from PBMCs, collected from culture after CMV antigen stimulation. The origin of the receptors is a human donor in good health (CMV status not recorded). Some clones in this sample may be carry-over from other donors' samples. Both conserved end residues are part of each CDR3. A D gene is named only where the DNA matches it firmly. Clone size is stated in some rows and not others, as once, few, many or a class when expanded.

J: TRBJ1-2
length: 12
V: TRBV4-1
size: few
D: NA
CDR3: CASSQDYIGYTF
DNA: TGCGCCAGCAGCCAAGATTACATCGGCTACACCTTC

J: TRBJ2-7
length: 14
V: TRBV7-8
size: many
D: TRBD1
CDR3: CASSLGGQGSEQYF
DNA: TGTGCCAGCAGCTTAGGGGGACAGGGCTCTGAGCAGTACTTC

J: TRBJ1-2
length: 20
V: TRBV27
size: NA
D: TRBD1
CDR3: CASSRTGGASPEVSLDGYTF
DNA: TGTGCCAGCAGTCGGACAGGGGGCGCCTCGCCCGAGGTTTCGTTAGATGGCTACACCTTC

J: TRBJ1-1
length: 11
V: TRBV4-1
size: few
D: TRBD1
CDR3: CASATGAKAFF
DNA: TGCGCCAGTGCTACAGGGGCAAAAGCTTTCTTT

J: TRBJ2-2
length: 15
V: TRBV6-2/TRBV6-3
size: few
D: NA
CDR3: CASSYSVGWTGELFF
DNA: TGTGCCAGCAGTTACTCTGTAGGGTGGACCGGGGAGCTGTTTTTT

J: TRBJ1-2
length: 14
V: TRBV12-3/TRBV12-4
size: NA
D: NA
CDR3: CASSLWTKDYGYTF
DNA: TGTGCCAGCAGTTTATGGACAAAAGACTATGGCTACACCTTC

J: TRBJ2-3
length: 16
V: TRBV15
size: NA
D: TRBD2
CDR3: CATSPVAGGHTDTQYF
DNA: TGTGCCACCAGCCCCGTAGCGGGGGGGCACACAGATACGCAGTATTTT

J: TRBJ2-3
length: 14
V: TRBV28
size: many
D: NA
CDR3: CASSLDRTTDTQYF
DNA: TGTGCCAGCAGTTTAGACAGGACCACAGATACGCAGTATTTT

J: TRBJ2-1
length: 14
V: TRBV7-7
size: NA
D: TRBD2
CDR3: CASSRLAGRDEQFF
DNA: TGTGCTAGCAGCCGACTAGCGGGGCGGGATGAGCAGTTCTTC

J: TRBJ1-2
length: 15
V: TRBV7-4
size: NA
D: TRBD1
CDR3: CASSDRDRLNYGYTF
DNA: TGTGCCAGCAGCGACCGGGACAGGCTCAACTATGGCTACACCTTC

J: TRBJ1-1
length: 15
V: TRBV20-1
size: NA
D: NA
CDR3: CSARDRTVMNTEAFF
DNA: TGCAGTGCTAGAGATCGGACAGTTATGAACACTGAAGCTTTCTTT

J: TRBJ1-1
length: 16
V: TRBV6-1
size: NA
D: NA
CDR3: CASSEARVVRNTEAFF
DNA: TGTGCCAGCAGTGAAGCCAGGGTAGTCCGGAACACTGAAGCTTTCTTT

J: TRBJ1-1
length: 15
V: TRBV28
size: few
D: TRBD1
CDR3: CASSPTGQGDTEAFF
DNA: TGTGCCAGCAGTCCAACGGGACAGGGGGACACTGAAGCTTTCTTT

J: TRBJ1-2
length: 14
V: TRBV19
size: few
D: NA
CDR3: CASSIVQGTYGYTF
DNA: TGTGCCAGTAGTATAGTACAGGGTACTTATGGCTACACCTTC

J: TRBJ1-1
length: 14
V: TRBV6-1
size: few
D: NA
CDR3: CASTDTRMNTEAFF
DNA: TGTGCCAGCACCGACACACGCATGAACACTGAAGCTTTCTTT

J: TRBJ1-6
length: 15
V: TRBV4-3
size: NA
D: TRBD1
CDR3: CASSQGTGLDSPLHF
DNA: TGCGCCAGCAGCCAAGGGACAGGGCTCGATTCACCCCTCCACTTT

J: TRBJ1-2
length: 14
V: TRBV20-1
size: few
D: NA
CDR3: CSARDRSTYTGYTF
DNA: TGCAGTGCTAGAGACAGGAGTACCTATACCGGCTACACCTTC

J: TRBJ2-1
length: 16
V: TRBV6-5
size: few
D: TRBD2
CDR3: CASSYSGLAGHNEQFF
DNA: TGTGCCAGCAGTTACTCCGGACTAGCGGGACACAATGAGCAGTTCTTC

J: TRBJ1-1
length: 16
V: TRBV7-6
size: many
D: TRBD1
CDR3: CASSLRQGELGTEAFF
DNA: TGTGCCAGCAGCTTAAGGCAGGGGGAGTTGGGCACTGAAGCTTTCTTT

J: TRBJ1-5
length: 15
V: TRBV7-6
size: NA
D: NA
CDR3: CASSLGHSGGQPQHF
DNA: TGTGCCAGCAGCCTAGGACATTCAGGTGGCCAGCCCCAGCATTTT

J: TRBJ1-2
length: 12
V: TRBV12-3/TRBV12-4
size: NA
D: NA
CDR3: CANSLGIYGYTF
DNA: TGTGCCAACAGTTTAGGCATCTATGGCTACACCTTC

J: TRBJ2-3
length: 15
V: TRBV5-1
size: NA
D: NA
CDR3: CASSQVGRVYDTQYF
DNA: TGCGCCAGCAGCCAGGTGGGCCGTGTATATGATACGCAGTATTTT

J: TRBJ2-5
length: 14
V: TRBV12-3/TRBV12-4
size: NA
D: NA
CDR3: CASSLVASQETQYF
DNA: TGTGCCAGCAGTTTAGTAGCGAGTCAAGAGACCCAGTACTTC

J: TRBJ2-2
length: 13
V: TRBV6-2/TRBV6-3
size: NA
D: NA
CDR3: CATGRGYTGELFF
DNA: TGTGCCACCGGACGGGGATACACCGGGGAGCTGTTTTTT

J: TRBJ1-1
length: 16
V: TRBV7-9
size: few
D: NA
CDR3: CASSPILTGRNTEAFF
DNA: TGTGCCAGCAGCCCTATATTGACAGGAAGGAACACTGAAGCTTTCTTT

J: TRBJ2-1
length: 13
V: TRBV5-1
size: NA
D: NA
CDR3: CASSWDSRDEQFF
DNA: TGCGCCAGCAGCTGGGATAGTCGGGATGAGCAGTTCTTC

J: TRBJ2-2
length: 14
V: TRBV6-8
size: few
D: TRBD1
CDR3: CASGQGQNTGELFF
DNA: TGTGCCAGCGGACAGGGGCAAAACACCGGGGAGCTGTTTTTT

J: TRBJ1-1
length: 14
V: TRBV7-2
size: NA
D: NA
CDR3: CASSLVTAYTEAFF
DNA: TGTGCCAGCAGCTTAGTAACTGCTTACACTGAAGCTTTCTTT

J: TRBJ1-2
length: 16
V: TRBV6-2/TRBV6-3
size: NA
D: NA
CDR3: CASSSPRDTSNYGYTF
DNA: TGTGCCAGCAGTAGCCCCAGGGACACCTCTAACTATGGCTACACCTTC

J: TRBJ1-5
length: 14
V: TRBV19
size: few
D: NA
CDR3: CASSRKGSNQPQHF
DNA: TGTGCCAGTAGTAGGAAGGGGAGCAATCAGCCCCAGCATTTT

J: TRBJ2-1
length: 15
V: TRBV15
size: NA
D: NA
CDR3: CATSRDLDSLNEQFF
DNA: TGTGCCACCAGCAGAGATTTGGACAGTCTAAATGAGCAGTTCTTC